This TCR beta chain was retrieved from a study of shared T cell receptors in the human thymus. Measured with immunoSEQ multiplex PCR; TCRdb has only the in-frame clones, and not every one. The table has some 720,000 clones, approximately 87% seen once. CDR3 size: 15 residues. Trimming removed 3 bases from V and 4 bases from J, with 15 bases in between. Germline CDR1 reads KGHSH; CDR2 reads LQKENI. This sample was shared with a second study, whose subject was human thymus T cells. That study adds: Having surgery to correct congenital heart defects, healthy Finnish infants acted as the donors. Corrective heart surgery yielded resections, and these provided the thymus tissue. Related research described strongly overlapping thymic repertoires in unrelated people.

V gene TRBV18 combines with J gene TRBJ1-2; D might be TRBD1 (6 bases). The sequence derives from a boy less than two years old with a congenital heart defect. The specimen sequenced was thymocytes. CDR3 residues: CASSPYTGPTYGYTF. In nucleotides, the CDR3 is TGTGCCAGCTCACCGTATACAGGGCCCACCTATGGCTACACCTTC. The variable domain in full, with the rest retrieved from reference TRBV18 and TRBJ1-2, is NAGVMQNPRHLVRRRGQEARLRCSPMKGHSHVYWYRQLPEEGLKFMVYLQKENIIDESGMPKERFSAEFPKEGPSILRIQQVVRGDSAAYFCASSPYTGPTYGYTFGSGTRLTVV.